This is a list of T cell receptor beta chains from one sample in a study of radiotherapy plus CTLA-4 blockade in lung cancer. Clones were sequenced by immunoSEQ multiplex PCR, and TCRdb holds only the in-frame ones, with some missing. This table holds tens of thousands of clones, approximately 85% found once. The sample here was peripheral blood, taken from a patient treated with radiotherapy plus ipilimumab. All receptors derive from a human donor with non-small cell lung cancer whose response to radiotherapy plus ipilimumab could not be evaluated. Both conserved end residues are part of each CDR3. The order of the fields is clone size, D gene, J gene, V gene, CDR3 protein, CDR3 DNA. A D gene is named only where the DNA matches it firmly. Size tells how often a clone was seen (once, few, many) or the class of an expanded clone, and some rows leave it out.

- | TRBD2 | TRBJ2-7 | TRBV6-6 | CASMTSGKNEQYF | TGTGCCAGCATGACTAGCGGGAAGAACGAGCAGTACTTC
- | TRBD1 | TRBJ2-5 | TRBV5-6 | CASSEQGAGETQYF | TGTGCCAGCAGCGAACAGGGGGCAGGGGAGACCCAGTACTTC
- | - | TRBJ2-5 | TRBV4-1 | CASSPLGSSRETQYF | TGCGCCAGCAGCCCCCTTGGTAGCTCGAGAGAGACCCAGTACTTC
- | - | TRBJ1-1 | TRBV15 | CATSRVTSMNTEAFF | TGTGCCACCAGCAGAGTCACATCCATGAACACTGAAGCTTTCTTT
- | - | TRBJ2-1 | TRBV27 | CASSLSSAPGEQFF | TGTGCCAGCAGCCTAAGTTCTGCACCGGGTGAGCAGTTCTTC
- | - | TRBJ1-5 | TRBV9 | CASSVSHQGGEPQHF | TGTGCCAGCAGCGTAAGTCATCAGGGCGGAGAGCCCCAGCATTTT
- | TRBD1 | TRBJ1-1 | TRBV9 | CASSVEGAGWTEAFF | TGTGCCAGCAGCGTAGAGGGGGCGGGGTGGACTGAAGCTTTCTTT
- | TRBD1 | TRBJ1-3 | TRBV6-1 | CASSGQGNTIYF | TGTGCCAGCAGCGGACAGGGGAACACCATATATTTT
few | - | TRBJ2-2 | TRBV21-1 | CASSKAGGRTYTNTGELFF | TGTGCCAGCAGCAAAGCCGGGGGGCGCACTTATACGAACACCGGGGAGCTGTTTTTT
- | - | TRBJ1-3 | TRBV2 | CASSEKTRLGSGNTIYF | TGTGCCAGCAGTGAAAAGACTCGACTTGGATCTGGAAACACCATATATTTT
- | - | TRBJ1-1 | TRBV14 | CASSQDVGARAFF | TGTGCCAGCAGCCAAGACGTGGGGGCTCGGGCTTTCTTT
once | TRBD2 | TRBJ2-2 | TRBV7-2 | CASSLALWVSGTSGSNTGELFF | TGTGCCAGCAGCTTAGCGCTGTGGGTCTCCGGGACTAGCGGGTCCAACACCGGGGAGCTGTTTTTT
- | TRBD2 | TRBJ2-7 | TRBV27 | CASRNFESGLAGAGEQYF | TGTGCCAGCAGAAATTTCGAATCGGGACTAGCGGGAGCGGGAGAGCAGTACTTC
- | TRBD2 | TRBJ2-2 | TRBV28 | CASSLVLAGVAGELFF | TGTGCCAGCAGTTTAGTTCTAGCGGGAGTTGCCGGGGAGCTGTTTTTT
- | TRBD2 | TRBJ2-3 | TRBV5-1 | CASSPSSGRAKADTQYF | TGCGCCAGCAGCCCTTCTAGCGGGAGGGCCAAGGCAGATACGCAGTATTTT
few | TRBD1 | TRBJ2-7 | TRBV6-1 | CASSLTGRFYEQYF | TGTGCCAGCAGTCTGACAGGGAGATTTTACGAGCAGTACTTC
- | TRBD1 | TRBJ1-2 | TRBV7-9 | CASSLEPGQGGYGYTF | TGTGCCAGCAGCCTAGAACCGGGACAGGGAGGCTATGGCTACACCTTC
- | - | TRBJ2-7 | TRBV27 | CASSNRQENYEQYF | TGTGCCAGCAGTAACCGACAGGAAAATTACGAGCAGTACTTC
once | - | TRBJ1-4 | TRBV4-1 | CASSLLGQQEKLFF | TGCGCCAGCAGCCTCCTCGGACAGCAAGAAAAACTGTTTTTT
- | TRBD2 | TRBJ2-3 | TRBV28 | CASSLAAREDLTDTQYF | TGTGCCAGCAGTTTAGCGGCCCGGGAGGACCTCACAGATACGCAGTATTTT
- | TRBD1 | TRBJ2-5 | TRBV2 | CASRRTGEVTQYF | TGTGCCAGCAGAAGGACAGGGGAGGTGACCCAGTACTTC
- | - | TRBJ2-7 | TRBV28 | CASSLRLADYEQYF | TGTGCCAGCAGTTTAAGGCTAGCAGACTACGAGCAGTACTTC
- | TRBD1 | TRBJ1-1 | TRBV18 | CASSPLTTGSKAEAFF | TGTGCCAGCTCACCCCTAACGACAGGGTCCAAGGCTGAAGCTTTCTTT
- | TRBD2 | TRBJ2-3 | TRBV5-4 | CASSEGGLATTDTQYF | TGTGCCAGCAGCGAGGGGGGACTAGCGACCACAGATACGCAGTATTTT
- | - | TRBJ1-3 | TRBV4-2 | CASSQDDSSGNTIYF | TGTGCCAGCAGCCAAGATGACAGCTCTGGAAACACCATATATTTT
- | - | TRBJ2-2 | TRBV4-3 | CASSQEDRGANTGELFF | TGCGCCAGCAGCCAAGAGGATCGGGGGGCAAACACCGGGGAGCTGTTTTTT
once | - | TRBJ2-6 | TRBV28 | CASSFPRTAFSGANVLTF | TGTGCCAGCAGTTTCCCCAGGACTGCGTTCTCTGGGGCCAACGTCCTGACTTTC
- | - | TRBJ1-1 | TRBV19 | CASSIHRDQGYTEAFF | TGTGCCAGTAGTATCCACCGGGACCAGGGGTACACTGAAGCTTTCTTT
once | - | TRBJ2-3 | TRBV6-4 | CASSDGQAIGTDTQYF | TGTGCCAGCAGTGACGGGCAGGCGATCGGTACAGATACGCAGTATTTT
- | TRBD1 | TRBJ2-7 | TRBV30 | CAWGPGQGPYEQYF | TGTGCCTGGGGACCGGGACAGGGGCCCTACGAGCAGTACTTC
- | TRBD1 | TRBJ2-1 | TRBV18 | CASSRQGSSYNEQFF | TGTGCCAGCTCAAGACAGGGTAGCTCCTACAATGAGCAGTTCTTC
once | TRBD1 | TRBJ2-3 | TRBV18 | CASSPGTGGKDTQYF | TGTGCCAGCTCACCGGGGACAGGGGGCAAAGATACGCAGTATTTT
- | - | TRBJ1-1 | TRBV7-9 | CASSSPEGGFGTEAFF | TGTGCCAGCAGTTCGCCGGAGGGGGGGTTCGGCACTGAAGCTTTCTTT
- | - | TRBJ1-5 | TRBV19 | CASSARNYYQHF | TGTGCCAGTAGTGCCCGGAACTATTATCAGCATTTT
- | - | TRBJ2-7 | TRBV6-6 | CASSYGHSYEQYF | TGTGCCAGCAGTTACGGCCATTCCTACGAGCAGTACTTC
- | - | TRBJ1-5 | TRBV7-2 | CASSLAGTVGNQPQHF | TGTGCCAGCAGCTTAGCGGGTACAGTTGGAAATCAGCCCCAGCATTTT
- | TRBD1 | TRBJ2-7 | TRBV7-6 | CASSPRDRVHEQYF | TGTGCCAGCAGCCCCCGGGACAGGGTCCACGAGCAGTACTTC
once | TRBD1 | TRBJ2-1 | TRBV7-8 | CASSSRQGAGYNEQFF | TGTGCCAGCAGCTCGAGACAGGGGGCTGGATACAATGAGCAGTTCTTC
few | TRBD2 | TRBJ2-7 | TRBV19 | CATSSGRGEQYF | TGTGCCACCTCTAGCGGGAGAGGTGAGCAGTACTTC
- | - | TRBJ1-4 | TRBV4-2 | CASSQDPVREGEKLFF | TGTGCCAGCAGCCAAGATCCCGTTCGGGAGGGTGAAAAACTGTTTTTT
- | - | TRBJ1-2 | TRBV28 | CASSSPAGGVNGYTF | TGTGCCAGCAGTTCCCCGGCGGGAGGGGTCAATGGCTACACCTTC
- | - | TRBJ2-7 | TRBV11-2 | CASSSPIAEPYEQYF | TGTGCCAGCAGCTCGCCAATTGCGGAACCCTACGAGCAGTACTTC
once | - | TRBJ1-2 | TRBV2 | CASSGGGINYGYTF | TGTGCCAGCAGTGGGGGAGGGATTAACTATGGCTACACCTTC
- | TRBD1 | TRBJ2-7 | TRBV7-9 | CASSSTGVSSYEQYF | TGTGCCAGCAGCTCTACAGGGGTCAGCTCCTACGAGCAGTACTTC
- | - | TRBJ1-5 | TRBV30 | CAWSYQGGPQHF | TGTGCCTGGAGTTACCAGGGTGGGCCCCAGCATTTT